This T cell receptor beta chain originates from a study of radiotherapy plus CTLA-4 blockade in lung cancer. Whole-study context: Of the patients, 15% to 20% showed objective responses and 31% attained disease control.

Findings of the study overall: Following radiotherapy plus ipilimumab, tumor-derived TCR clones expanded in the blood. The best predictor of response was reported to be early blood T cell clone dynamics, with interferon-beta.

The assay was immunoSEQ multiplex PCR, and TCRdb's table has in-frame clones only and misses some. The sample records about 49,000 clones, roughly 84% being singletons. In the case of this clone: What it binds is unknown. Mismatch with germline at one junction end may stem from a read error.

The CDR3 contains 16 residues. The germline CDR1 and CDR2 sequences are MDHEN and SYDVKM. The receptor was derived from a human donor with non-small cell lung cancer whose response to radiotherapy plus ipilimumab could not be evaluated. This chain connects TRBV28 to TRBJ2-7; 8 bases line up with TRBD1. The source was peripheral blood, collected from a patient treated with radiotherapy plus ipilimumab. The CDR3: CASSIGSGGLSCEQYF. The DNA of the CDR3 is TGTGCCAGCAGCATAGGTTCAGGGGGCTTGTCCTGCGAGCAGTACTTC.